These T cell receptor beta chains were read from a single sample in a study of cytomegalovirus exposure and HLA in healthy donors. Clones were sequenced by immunoSEQ multiplex PCR, and TCRdb holds only the in-frame ones, with some missing. Here the sample spans roughly 120,000 clones, roughly 80% being singletons. Sequenced: PBMCs. The receptors derive from a middle-aged woman in good health and CMV-seropositive. The CDR3 runs from the conserved cysteine through the conserved F or W. The D gene is left open where the match is weak. Some rows mark clone size as missing; the rest say once, few, many or name a class of expanded clone.

V	J	size	D	DNA	CDR3
TRBV23-1	TRBJ1-5	NA	NA	TGCGCCAGCAGTCAATCGAAGGGGATTAGCAATCAGCCCCAGCATTTT	CASSQSKGISNQPQHF
TRBV5-1	TRBJ2-2	few	TRBD2	TGCGCCAGCAGCCTACTAGCGGGAGCGGACACCGGGGAGCTGTTTTTT	CASSLLAGADTGELFF
TRBV30	TRBJ1-1	few	TRBD1	TGTGCCTGGAGTGAATCAGGGGGAACTGAAGCTTTCTTT	CAWSESGGTEAFF
TRBV7-2	TRBJ2-2	NA	NA	TGTGCCAGCAGCTCTCGACAGTCTGTCACCGGGGAGCTGTTTTTT	CASSSRQSVTGELFF
TRBV19	TRBJ1-2	NA	NA	TGTGCCAGTAGGGAATTAGGGGGGGCGCAAGGCTACACCTTC	CASRELGGAQGYTF
TRBV23-1	TRBJ1-4	NA	TRBD1	TGCGCCAGCAGTCAAGGATCGGATCGACAGGGGGATGAAAAACTGTTTTTT	CASSQGSDRQGDEKLFF
TRBV7-9	TRBJ1-2	NA	NA	TGTGCCAGCAGCTTAGGACAGTACTATGGCTACACCTTC	CASSLGQYYGYTF
TRBV4-3	TRBJ2-3	NA	NA	TGCGCCAGCAGCCGCCATAACAGGAGAAGCACAGATACGCAGTATTTT	CASSRHNRRSTDTQYF
TRBV6-5	TRBJ1-1	few	NA	TGTGCCAGCAGCCGGGACACCTCGAACACTGAAGCTTTCTTT	CASSRDTSNTEAFF
TRBV9	TRBJ1-2	NA	TRBD1	TGTGCCAGCAGCGGACAGGGATTCTATGGCTACACCTTC	CASSGQGFYGYTF
TRBV29-1	TRBJ2-2	NA	NA	TGCAGCGCCAGCTCGACAGCCAACACCGGGGAGCTGTTTTTT	CSASSTANTGELFF
TRBV5-1	TRBJ1-1	once	NA	TGCGCCAGCAGCTCCCCCGGGGACACTGAAGCTTTCTTT	CASSSPGDTEAFF
TRBV7-9	TRBJ2-2	NA	NA	TGTGCCAGCAGCCCGACTAGCGGGGAGCTGTTTTTT	CASSPTSGELFF
TRBV19	TRBJ2-1	NA	TRBD2	TGTGCCAGTAGTAGCTCCGGGACTAGACTGTTCTTC	CASSSSGTRLFF
TRBV7-2	TRBJ1-1	NA	NA	TGTGCCAGCAGCCCAACAACTGGGGGCTTGTCTGCTTTCTTT	CASSPTTGGLSAFF
TRBV5-4	TRBJ1-3	few	NA	TGTGCCAGCAGCTTGGGGGGAGTAGGTAGCTCTGGAAACACCATATATTTT	CASSLGGVGSSGNTIYF
TRBV9	TRBJ2-7	NA	NA	TGTGCCAGCAGCGCGGGGGGCAGCTCCTACGAGCAGTACTTC	CASSAGGSSYEQYF